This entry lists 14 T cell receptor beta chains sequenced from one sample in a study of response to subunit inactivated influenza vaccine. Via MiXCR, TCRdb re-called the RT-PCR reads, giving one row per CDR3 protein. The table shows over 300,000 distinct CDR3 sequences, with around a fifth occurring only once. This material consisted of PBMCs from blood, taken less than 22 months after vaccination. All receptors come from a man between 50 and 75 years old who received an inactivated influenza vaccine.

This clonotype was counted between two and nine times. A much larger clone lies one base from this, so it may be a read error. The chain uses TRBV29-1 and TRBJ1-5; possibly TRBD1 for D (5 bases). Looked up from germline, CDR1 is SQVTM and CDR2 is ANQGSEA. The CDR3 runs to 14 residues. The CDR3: CSVGSSGPDQAQHF. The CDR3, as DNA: TGCAGCGTTGGAAGTTCGGGGCCGGATCAGGCCCAGCATTTT.

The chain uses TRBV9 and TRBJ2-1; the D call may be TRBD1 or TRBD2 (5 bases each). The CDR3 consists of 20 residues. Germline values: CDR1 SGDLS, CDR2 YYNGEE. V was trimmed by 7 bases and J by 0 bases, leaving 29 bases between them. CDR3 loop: CASEGQIPHVHRSSYNEQFF. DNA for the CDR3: TGTGCCAGCGAGGGGCAGATACCCCATGTCCACAGGAGCTCCTACAATGAGCAGTTCTTC. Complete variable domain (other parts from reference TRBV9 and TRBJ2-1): DSGVTQTPKHLITATGQRVTLRCSPRSGDLSVYWYQQSLDQGLQFLIQYYNGEERAKGNILERFSAQQFPDLHSELNLSSLELGDSALYFCASEGQIPHVHRSSYNEQFFGPGTRLTVL.

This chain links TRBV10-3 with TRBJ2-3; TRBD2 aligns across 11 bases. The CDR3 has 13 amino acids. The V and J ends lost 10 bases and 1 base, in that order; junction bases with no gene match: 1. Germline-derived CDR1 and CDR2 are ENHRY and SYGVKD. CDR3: CATLAGGTDTQYF. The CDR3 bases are TGTGCCACACTAGCGGGAGGCACAGATACGCAGTATTTT.

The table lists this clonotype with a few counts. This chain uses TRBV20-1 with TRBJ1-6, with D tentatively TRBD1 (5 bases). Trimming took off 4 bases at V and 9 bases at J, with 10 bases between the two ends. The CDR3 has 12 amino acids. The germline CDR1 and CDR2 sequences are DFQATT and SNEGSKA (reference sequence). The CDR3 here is CSATTGGSPLHF. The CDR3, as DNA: TGCAGTGCTACCACCGGGGGTTCACCCCTCCACTTT.

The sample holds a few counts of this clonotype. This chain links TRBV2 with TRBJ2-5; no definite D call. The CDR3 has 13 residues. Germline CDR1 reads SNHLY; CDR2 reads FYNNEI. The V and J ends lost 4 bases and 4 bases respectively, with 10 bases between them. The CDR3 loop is CASSGNLRETQYF. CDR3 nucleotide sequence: TGTGCCAGCAGTGGGAACCTTAGAGAGACCCAGTACTTC.

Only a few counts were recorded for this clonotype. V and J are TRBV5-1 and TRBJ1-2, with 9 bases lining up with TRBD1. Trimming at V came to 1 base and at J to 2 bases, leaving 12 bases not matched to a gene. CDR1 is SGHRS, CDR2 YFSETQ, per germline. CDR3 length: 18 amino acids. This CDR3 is CASSLRGQGPYLNYGYTF. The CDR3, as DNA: TGCGCCAGCAGCTTGCGCGGACAGGGGCCCTACCTAAACTATGGCTACACCTTC.

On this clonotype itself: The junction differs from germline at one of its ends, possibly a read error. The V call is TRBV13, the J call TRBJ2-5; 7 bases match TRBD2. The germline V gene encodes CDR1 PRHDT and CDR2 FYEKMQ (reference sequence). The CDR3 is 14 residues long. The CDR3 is CASSLEAGDPKAHF. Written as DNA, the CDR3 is TGTGCCAGCAGCTTAGAGGCGGGGGACCCTAAGGCGCACTTC.

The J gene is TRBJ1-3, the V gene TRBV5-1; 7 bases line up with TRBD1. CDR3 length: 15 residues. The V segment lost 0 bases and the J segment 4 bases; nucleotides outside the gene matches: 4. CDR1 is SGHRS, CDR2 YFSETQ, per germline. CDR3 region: CASSLDRGGGNTIYF. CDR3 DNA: TGCGCCAGCAGCTTGGACAGGGGAGGCGGAAACACCATATATTTT.

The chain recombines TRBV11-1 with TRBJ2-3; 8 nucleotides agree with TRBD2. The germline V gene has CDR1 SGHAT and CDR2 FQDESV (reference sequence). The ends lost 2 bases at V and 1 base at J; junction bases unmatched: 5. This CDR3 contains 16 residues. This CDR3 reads CASSLLATSGTDTQYF. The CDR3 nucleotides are TGTGCCAGCAGCTTACTTGCGACTAGCGGCACAGATACGCAGTATTTT.

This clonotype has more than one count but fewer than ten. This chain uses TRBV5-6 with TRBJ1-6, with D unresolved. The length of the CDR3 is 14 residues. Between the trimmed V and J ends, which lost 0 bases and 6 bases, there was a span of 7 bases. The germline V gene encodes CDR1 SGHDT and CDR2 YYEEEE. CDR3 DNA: TGTGCCAGCAGCTTGGTCCCTGCTAATTCACCCCTCCACTTT. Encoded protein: CASSLVPANSPLHF.

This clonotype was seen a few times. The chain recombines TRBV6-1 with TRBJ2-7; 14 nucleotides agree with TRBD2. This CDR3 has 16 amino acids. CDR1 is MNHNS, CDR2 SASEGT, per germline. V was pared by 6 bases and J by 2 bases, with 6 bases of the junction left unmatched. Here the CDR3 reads CASRRKGLAGAYEQYF. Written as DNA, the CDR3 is TGTGCCAGCAGGAGGAAGGGACTAGCGGGAGCCTACGAGCAGTACTTC.

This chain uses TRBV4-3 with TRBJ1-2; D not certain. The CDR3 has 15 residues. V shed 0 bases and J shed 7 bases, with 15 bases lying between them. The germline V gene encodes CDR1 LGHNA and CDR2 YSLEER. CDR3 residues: CASSQDLGRVGGYTF. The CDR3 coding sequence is TGCGCCAGCAGCCAAGATTTGGGTAGGGTGGGTGGCTACACCTTC.

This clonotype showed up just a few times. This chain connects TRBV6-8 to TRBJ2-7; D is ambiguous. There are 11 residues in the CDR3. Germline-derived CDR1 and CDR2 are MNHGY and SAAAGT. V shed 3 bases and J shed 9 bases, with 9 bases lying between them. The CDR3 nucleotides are TGTGCCAGCAGTTATACGGACGGGCAGTACTTC. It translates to CASSYTDGQYF.

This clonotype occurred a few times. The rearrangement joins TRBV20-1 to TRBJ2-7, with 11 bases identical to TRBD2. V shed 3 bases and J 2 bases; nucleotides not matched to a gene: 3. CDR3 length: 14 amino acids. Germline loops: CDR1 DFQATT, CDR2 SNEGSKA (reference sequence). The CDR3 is CSARDSGRAYEQYF. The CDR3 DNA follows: TGCAGTGCTAGGGATAGCGGGAGGGCCTACGAGCAGTACTTC.